These T cell receptor beta chains were read from a single sample in a study of T cells expressing NK-cell markers. TCRdb reprocessed the 5' RACE reads; each CDR3 protein has one entry and no DNA is given. The sample holds hundreds of thousands of distinct CDR3 sequences. The specimen was blood T cells: a sorted CD56 or NKG2C T cell subset, CD4+ or CD8+ T cells, or bulk PBMC T cells (not recorded which). The origin of the receptors is a man between 18 and 35 years old in good health. CDR3s include the opening cysteine and the closing phenylalanine or tryptophan.

v_call	j_call	cdr3_aa
TRBV29-1	TRBJ2-7	CSVGGSYYEQYF
TRBV15	TRBJ2-3	CATSGPDTQYF
TRBV6-1	TRBJ2-7	CASSLDRDRDYEQYF
TRBV7-7	TRBJ2-1	CASSLVPSGSSYNEQFF
TRBV30	TRBJ2-7	CAWTLRANRREQYF
TRBV10-3	TRBJ2-2	CATRLMTSGTGELFF
TRBV7-8	TRBJ2-3	CASSLLLAGVFSTDTQYF
TRBV7-2	TRBJ2-3	CASSSLLRGRAPDTQYF
TRBV20-1	TRBJ1-5	CSARQGRYQPQHF
TRBV6-2/TRBV6-3	TRBJ2-1	CASGGYPSTYNEQFF
TRBV11-2	TRBJ1-2	CASSPRVLYGYTF
TRBV6-2/TRBV6-3	TRBJ2-1	CASSPRSANPNEQFF
TRBV24-1	TRBJ2-6	CATSDRGQDSSGANVLTF
TRBV12-3/TRBV12-4	TRBJ2-3	CASSPRAPLTQYF
TRBV15	TRBJ1-4	CATSRVYERELFF
TRBV7-9	TRBJ1-4	CASRGDATNEKLFF
TRBV12-3/TRBV12-4	TRBJ1-1	CASSWDRANTEAFF
TRBV3-1	TRBJ2-2	CASSQGDLRGLTGELFF
TRBV27	TRBJ2-2	CASSLWLAGGGGELFF
TRBV4-3	TRBJ2-1	CASSQDPQTSGPVNEQFF
TRBV5-1	TRBJ2-4	CASSLDLADIQYF
TRBV6-1	TRBJ2-3	CASSDSLAGRARDTQYF
TRBV3-1	TRBJ2-1	CASSQDLLGYNEQFF
TRBV5-1	TRBJ2-1	CASSSQISVNEQFF
TRBV20-1	TRBJ2-1	CSARAGTAENEQFF
TRBV6-2/TRBV6-3	TRBJ2-2	CASSYGRVGITGELFF
TRBV3-1	TRBJ2-7	CASSPPGLPYPYEQYF
TRBV20-1	TRBJ1-3	CSASLDSGNTIYF
TRBV13	TRBJ2-3	CASSSNPTGTSVTQYF
TRBV7-2	TRBJ2-1	CASSLYPGLEQFF
TRBV7-2	TRBJ2-1	CASSLFDGAREQFF
TRBV5-1	TRBJ2-3	CASSLALAGGDTQYF
TRBV12-3/TRBV12-4	TRBJ2-1	CASSKQGAYYNEQFF
TRBV7-9	TRBJ2-3	CASSPFVDTQYF
TRBV12-3/TRBV12-4	TRBJ2-5	CASSFGTERETQYF
TRBV12-3/TRBV12-4	TRBJ1-5	CASILEVGGFQPQHF
TRBV7-6	TRBJ1-1	CASSLEGYLNTEAFF
TRBV12-3/TRBV12-4	TRBJ2-5	CASGSGGWETQYF
TRBV20-1	TRBJ2-1	CSASTSGRNPYNEQFF
TRBV7-9	TRBJ1-2	CASSPEMGEGYTF
TRBV3-1	TRBJ1-5	CASSQDTLSNQPQHF
TRBV12-3/TRBV12-4	TRBJ2-1	CASSLWASTHNEQFF
TRBV4-2	TRBJ2-4	CASSQRTGEAKNIQYF
TRBV3-1	TRBJ2-3	CASSGLAGASLSTDTQYF